The TCR beta chain described here comes from a study of blood T cell repertoires in COVID-19. Repertoires were generated with immunoSEQ multiplex PCR, while TCRdb's copy carries only in-frame clones and drops some. The table shows tens of thousands of clones, with around 90% occurring only once. The clonotype comes from a human donor in a cohort sampled during active COVID-19. Sequences were obtained from peripheral blood.

CDR3 region: CASSEDIYEQYF. The DNA for the CDR3 is TGTGCCAGCAGTGAAGACATCTACGAGCAGTACTTC. J is TRBJ2-7 and V is TRBV2; D uncertain. The V and J ends lost 1 base and 3 bases respectively, with 4 bases between them. The CDR3 loop spans 12 amino acids. In germline, CDR1 is SNHLY, CDR2 FYNNEI.